The sequence of this T cell receptor beta chain was determined in a study of tumor-infiltrating lymphocytes in glioblastoma multiforme. Three nested ARM-PCR rounds with V-beta and C-beta primers built TCRB libraries. TCRB cDNA was made from 0.5 to 0.65 ug total RNA. No unique molecular identifiers were described for these TCRB libraries. TCRdb itself ran the multiplex PCR reads through MiXCR, one entry per CDR3 protein. The data hold 9,500 to 12,000 distinct CDR3 sequences, with around two thirds observed a single time. In the case of this clonotype: Its antigen is unidentified.

Trimming removed 5 bases from V and 8 bases from J, with 19 bases in between. CDR3 length: 15 residues. Germline V lookup: CDR1 SGHAT, CDR2 FQNNGV. Study-level points and caveats: TCR plus mutation findings rest on a single glioblastoma patient. Clone frequencies may be distorted by unequal TCR transcripts per cell.

The chain employs TRBV11-2 and TRBJ2-1; D ambiguous. Sequences were obtained from brain tumor tissue. This TCR was sampled from a male donor with glioblastoma. CDR3 region: CASSLRQEQHDEQFF. CDR3 nucleotides: TGTGCCAGCAGCCTAAGACAAGAGCAACACGATGAGCAGTTCTTC.